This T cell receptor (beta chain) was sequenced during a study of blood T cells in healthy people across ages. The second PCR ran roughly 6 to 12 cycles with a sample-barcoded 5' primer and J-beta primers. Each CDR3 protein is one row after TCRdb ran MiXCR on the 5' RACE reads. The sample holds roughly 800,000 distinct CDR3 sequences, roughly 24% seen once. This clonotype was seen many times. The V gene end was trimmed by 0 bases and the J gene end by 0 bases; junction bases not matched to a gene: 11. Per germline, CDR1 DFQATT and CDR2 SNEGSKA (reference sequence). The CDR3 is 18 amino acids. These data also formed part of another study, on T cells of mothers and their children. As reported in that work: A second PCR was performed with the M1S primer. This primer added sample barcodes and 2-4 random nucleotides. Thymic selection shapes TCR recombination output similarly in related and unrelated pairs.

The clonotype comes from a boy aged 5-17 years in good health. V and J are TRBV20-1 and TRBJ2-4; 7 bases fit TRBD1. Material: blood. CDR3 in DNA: TGCAGTGCTAGAGATCTCGTCACAGGGGTTCTAGCCAAAAACATTCAGTACTTC. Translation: CSARDLVTGVLAKNIQYF.